Below, 6 T cell receptor beta chains from the same sample are listed, as sequenced in a study of control samples from healthy donors and cancer patients. Using immunoSEQ multiplex PCR, the repertoire was profiled, and TCRdb retains in-frame clones only, with some absent. The table lists 110,000 to 150,000 clones, roughly 92% of them singletons. Sample: blood. The receptors were gathered from a young man in good health.

The V and J genes are TRBV5-1 and TRBJ2-3; TRBD2 agrees at 8 bases. Germline CDR1 is SGHRS and CDR2 is YFSETQ. The CDR3 is 15 residues long. J gave up 0 bases and V 4 bases, and 4 bases lay outside the gene matches. The CDR3 bases are TGCGCCAGCAGCCCGGGACTAGTGAGCACAGATACGCAGTATTTT. It is translated as CASSPGLVSTDTQYF.

This clone was observed a single time. This chain uses TRBV5-1 with TRBJ2-7; 14 positions agree with TRBD2. The V gene's germline CDR1 is SGHRS and CDR2 YFSETQ. The J segment lost 2 bases and the V segment lost 5 bases, leaving 6 bases of the junction unmatched. The CDR3 length is 16 residues. CDR3: CASSPGTSGSTYEQYF. In DNA, the CDR3 is TGCGCCAGCAGTCCCGGGACTAGCGGGAGCACCTACGAGCAGTACTTC.

V is TRBV5-6 and J is TRBJ2-5; D remains ambiguous. Germline V lookup: CDR1 SGHDT, CDR2 YYEEEE. This CDR3 comprises 13 residues. Trimming stripped 3 bases from V and 4 bases from J, with 10 bases between. The CDR3 protein is CASSSNVGETQYF. The CDR3, as DNA: TGTGCCAGCAGCTCTAACGTGGGAGAGACCCAGTACTTC.

This chain joins TRBV6-5 and TRBJ2-7; 8 bases agree with TRBD1. The CDR3 is 15 amino acids. With 5 bases clipped from V and 3 bases from J, the junction kept 9 bases outside the gene matches. Germline loops: CDR1 MNHEY, CDR2 SVGAGI. The CDR3 region is CASSPSGTGDYEQYF. CDR3 sequence (DNA): TGTGCCAGCAGTCCGTCCGGGACAGGAGACTACGAGCAGTACTTC.

The gene calls are TRBV3-1 (or the pseudogene TRBV3-2) and TRBJ1-2; TRBD1 might be the D (5 bases). The germline gives CDR1 LGHDT, CDR2 YNNKEL (reference sequence). This CDR3 comprises 14 residues. Trimming left V 1 base short and J 7 bases short, with 13 bases between. CDR3: CASSQVGRVAGYTF. CDR3 bases: TGTGCCAGCAGCCAAGTGGGCAGGGTGGCTGGCTACACCTTC.

The V and J genes are TRBV18 and TRBJ2-6; D ambiguous. The germline V gene has CDR1 KGHSH and CDR2 LQKENI. CDR3 length equals 19 residues. With 1 base removed from V and 0 bases from J, the gap between germline ends came to 16 bases. In nucleotides, the CDR3 is TGTGCCAGCTCACCACTGTTCCCGGTCGAACTCTCTGGGGCCAACGTCCTGACTTTC. It translates to CASSPLFPVELSGANVLTF.